What follows are 12 T cell receptor beta chains derived from one specimen sequenced in a study of long-term antiretroviral therapy in people with HIV. The assay used was immunoSEQ (version v3.0), run at survey level. The repertoire was sequenced with immunoSEQ multiplex PCR; TCRdb's copy has only in-frame clones and lacks some. The repertoire holds 20,000 to 25,000 clones, with around nine tenths as singletons. Sequencing was performed on unsorted PBMCs, taken 0.6 years after starting antiretroviral therapy. These receptors were obtained from a man aged 55 to 69 with HIV.

As concerns this clone: This sample also contains other DNA sequences that code for the same CDR3. The chain is built from TRBV13 and TRBJ1-1; D call uncertain. The length of the CDR3 is 14 residues. The germline V gene encodes CDR1 PRHDT and CDR2 FYEKMQ (reference sequence). V lost 0 bases, J lost 1 base, and 6 bases lay in between. This CDR3 reads CASSLGGGNTEAFF. CDR3 nucleotides: TGTGCCAGCAGCTTAGGCGGAGGGAACACTGAAGCTTTCTTT.

The rearrangement uses TRBV18 and TRBJ1-5; no clear D gene. Trimming took off 1 base at V and 4 bases at J, with 5 bases between the two ends. Germline V gene sequence: CDR1 KGHSH, CDR2 LQKENI. The CDR3 length is 13 residues. The CDR3 is CASSPLSNQPQHF. The CDR3 nucleotides read TGTGCCAGCTCACCACTCTCAAATCAGCCCCAGCATTTT.

This clone was seen only once. V is TRBV4-3 and J is TRBJ1-3; perhaps TRBD1 as D (5 bases). Germline loops: CDR1 LGHNA, CDR2 YSLEER. Trimming removed 0 bases from V and 0 bases from J, with 9 bases in between. CDR3 length: 16 residues. The CDR3 loop reads CASSQDRGISGNTIYF. The DNA for the CDR3 is TGCGCCAGCAGCCAAGATCGGGGGATCTCTGGAAACACCATATATTTT.

The chain employs TRBV5-1 and TRBJ2-5; perhaps TRBD1 as D (5 bases). Germline V gives CDR1 SGHRS, CDR2 YFSETQ. Deletions cut 4 bases from V and 5 bases from J, with 15 bases between. The CDR3 is made up of 14 amino acids. In DNA form, the CDR3 reads TGCGCCAGCAGCCCCGCAGGGATAAGTGAGACCCAGTACTTC. Amino acid sequence: CASSPAGISETQYF.

This sequence joins TRBV30 and TRBJ1-4, with TRBD1 as a possible D gene (5 bases). V was trimmed by 5 bases and J by 7 bases, leaving 20 bases between them. From germline, CDR1 is GTSNPN and CDR2 SVGIG (reference sequence). This CDR3 has 15 amino acids. CDR3 sequence (DNA): TGTGCCTGGCTAGGGGACGGGGGAGTTGGTGAAAAACTGTTTTTT. It is translated as CAWLGDGGVGEKLFF. The entire variable domain, with the rest obtained from reference TRBV30 and TRBJ1-4, is as follows: SQTIHQWPATLVQPVGSPLSLECTVEGTSNPNLYWYRQAAGRGLQLLFYSVGIGQISSEVPQNLSASRPQDRQFILSSKKLLLSDSGFYLCAWLGDGGVGEKLFFGSGTQLSVL.

This chain uses TRBV2 with TRBJ2-3; 9 bases match TRBD1. The CDR3 sequence is 14 residues long. Germline V gene data show CDR1 as SNHLY and CDR2 as FYNNEI. The ends lost 7 bases at V and 4 bases at J; junction bases unmatched: 6. CDR3 coding DNA: TGTGCCAGCATAAACAGGGGGCGCGCAGATACGCAGTATTTT. It is translated as CASINRGRADTQYF.

The CDR3: CASSFGSSYEQYF. CDR3 coding DNA: TGTGCCAGCAGCTTCGGCTCATCCTACGAGCAGTACTTC. The chain carries TRBV11-2 and TRBJ2-7; D uncertain. V was trimmed by 3 bases and J by 1 base, leaving 7 bases between them. The CDR3 is 13 amino acids. Germline V lookup: CDR1 SGHAT, CDR2 FQNNGV.

The chain uses TRBV10-1 and TRBJ1-5; D might be TRBD1 (5 bases). V shed 3 bases and J shed 6 bases, with 9 bases lying between them. Germline-derived CDR1 and CDR2 are WNHNN and SYGVQD (reference sequence). The CDR3 runs to 13 residues. CDR3 protein: CASSDRVGQPQHF. The CDR3 DNA is TGCGCCAGCAGTGACAGGGTGGGTCAGCCCCAGCATTTT.

V gene TRBV15 combines with J gene TRBJ2-1; unclear D gene. The V gene lost 1 base and the J gene lost 9 bases, with 10 bases spanning the gap. This CDR3 has 13 amino acids. The V gene's germline CDR1 is LNHNV and CDR2 YYDKDF (reference sequence). CDR3 in DNA: TGTGCCACCAGCAGAGTTCTCGAGAGTGAGCAGTTCTTC. Translation: CATSRVLESEQFF.

V is TRBV6-4 and J is TRBJ1-2; no clear D gene. The CDR3 is 8 amino acids. From germline, CDR1 is MRHNA and CDR2 SNTAGT. Trimming left V 6 bases short and J 12 bases short, with 5 bases between. CDR3: CASRPHTF. CDR3 nucleotide sequence: TGTGCCAGCAGACCCCACACCTTC.

This clone was detected only once. This rearrangement joins TRBV5-1 to TRBJ1-5; 10 bases match TRBD1. V shed 0 bases and J 5 bases; nucleotides not matched to a gene: 8. Germline V lookup: CDR1 SGHRS, CDR2 YFSETQ. The CDR3 extends over 17 amino acids. The CDR3 spells CASSLGSGQGQDQPQHF. The CDR3 region has the DNA TGCGCCAGCAGCTTGGGTTCGGGACAGGGGCAGGATCAGCCCCAGCATTTT.

V gene TRBV6-1 combines with J gene TRBJ1-5, with 7 bases aligning to TRBD1. Trimming cost V 5 bases and J 3 bases; bases outside gene matches: 7. In germline, CDR1 is MNHNS, CDR2 SASEGT. The CDR3 has 15 residues. CDR3 in DNA: TGTGCCAGCAGTTTACAGGGGAACGTCAATCAGCCCCAGCATTTT. Amino acid sequence: CASSLQGNVNQPQHF.